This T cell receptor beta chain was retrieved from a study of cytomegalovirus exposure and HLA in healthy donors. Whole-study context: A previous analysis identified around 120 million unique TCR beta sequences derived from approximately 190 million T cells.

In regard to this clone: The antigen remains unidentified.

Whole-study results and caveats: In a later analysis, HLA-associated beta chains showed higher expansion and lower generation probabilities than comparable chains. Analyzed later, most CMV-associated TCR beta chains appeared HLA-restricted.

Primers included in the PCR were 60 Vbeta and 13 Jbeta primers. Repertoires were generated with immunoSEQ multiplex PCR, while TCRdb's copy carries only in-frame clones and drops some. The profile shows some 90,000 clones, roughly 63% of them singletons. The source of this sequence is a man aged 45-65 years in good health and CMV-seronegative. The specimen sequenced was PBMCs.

In DNA, the CDR3 is TGTGCCAGCAGCCCGCCTATCGTGAGCACAGATACGCAGTATTTT. It is translated as CASSPPIVSTDTQYF. The chain couples TRBV7-9 to TRBJ2-3; D is undetermined. CDR1 SEHNR and CDR2 FQNEAQ come from the germline V gene (reference sequence). The CDR3 is 15 residues long. Trimming shortened V by 5 bases and J by 0 bases, and 12 bases separated the two germline ends.